These T cell receptor beta chains were read from a single sample in a study of molecular identifiers for immune sequencing clone quantification. TCRdb analysed the PCR reads with MiXCR anew, one entry per CDR3 protein. The sample includes 550,000 to 750,000 distinct CDR3 sequences, around 20% of them seen just once. The source material was naive CD8+ T cells from blood, with Jurkat cell RNA spiked in. These receptors were taken from a human donor in good health. Some libraries in this study had Jurkat cell RNA spiked in. The CDR3 runs from the conserved cysteine through the conserved F or W. The D gene is left open where the match is weak. For some rows the clone size is stated as once, few or many, or as a class when expanded; others skip it.

J | D | size | V | DNA | CDR3
TRBJ2-3 | NA | NA | TRBV7-6 | TGTGCCAGCAGCTTAGAGTTGGCGGGTATCCCCACAGATACGCAGTATTTT | CASSLELAGIPTDTQYF
TRBJ2-1 | TRBD2 | many | TRBV29-1 | TGCAGCGTTGATTGGCTAGCGGGAGCGGGGAATGAGCAGTTCTTC | CSVDWLAGAGNEQFF
TRBJ2-7 | TRBD1 | many | TRBV4-3 | TGCGCCAGCAGTCAGAACCGGGACAGAACCTACGAGCAGTACTTC | CASSQNRDRTYEQYF
TRBJ2-2 | TRBD1 | many | TRBV4-2 | TGTGCCAGCAGCCAAGATGGGGGGGACAGGGCAGGGACCGGGGAGCTGTTTTTT | CASSQDGGDRAGTGELFF
TRBJ1-1 | NA | NA | TRBV27 | TGTGCCAGCAGGAACGCGGGAGCGAACACTGAAGCTTTCTTT | CASRNAGANTEAFF
TRBJ2-5 | NA | NA | TRBV11-2 | TGTGCCAGCAGTCACAATGCCGGGGCAAGAGGGCGAGAGACCCAGTACTTC | CASSHNAGARGRETQYF
TRBJ1-2 | TRBD1 | few | TRBV24-1 | TGTGCCACCAGTGATGGGACAGTAGATGTCTATGGCTACACCTTC | CATSDGTVDVYGYTF
TRBJ2-5 | NA | NA | TRBV2 | TGTGCCAGCACGAGACTATCGGAGACCCAGCACTTC | CASTRLSETQHF
TRBJ2-1 | TRBD1 | many | TRBV7-9 | TGTGCCAGCAGCCTGCAAGGACAGGGATTATACAATGAGCAGTTCTTC | CASSLQGQGLYNEQFF
TRBJ2-7 | TRBD2 | NA | TRBV3-1 | TGTGCCAGCAGCCAAGATCAGACTAGCGGGGGTTACGAGCAGTACTTC | CASSQDQTSGGYEQYF
TRBJ1-5 | NA | NA | TRBV20-1 | TGCAGTGCTATAGGCAGTAATAGCAATCAGCCCCAGCATTTT | CSAIGSNSNQPQHF